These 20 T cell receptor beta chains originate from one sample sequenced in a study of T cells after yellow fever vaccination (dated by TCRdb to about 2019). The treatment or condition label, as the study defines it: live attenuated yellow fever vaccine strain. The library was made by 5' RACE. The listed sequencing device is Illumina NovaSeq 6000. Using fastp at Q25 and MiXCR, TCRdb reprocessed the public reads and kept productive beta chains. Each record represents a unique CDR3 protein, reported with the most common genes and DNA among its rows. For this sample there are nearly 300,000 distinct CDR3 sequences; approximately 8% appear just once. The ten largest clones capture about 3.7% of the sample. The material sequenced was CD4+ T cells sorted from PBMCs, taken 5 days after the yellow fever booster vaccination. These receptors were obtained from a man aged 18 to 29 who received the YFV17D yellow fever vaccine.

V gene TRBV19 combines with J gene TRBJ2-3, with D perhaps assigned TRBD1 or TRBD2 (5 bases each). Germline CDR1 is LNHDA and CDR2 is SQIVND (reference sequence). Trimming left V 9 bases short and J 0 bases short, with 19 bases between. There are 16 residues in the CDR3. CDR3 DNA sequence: TGTGCCAGCCTCGGTGGGGACCCCGCTAGCACAGATACGCAGTATTTT. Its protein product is CASLGGDPASTDTQYF.

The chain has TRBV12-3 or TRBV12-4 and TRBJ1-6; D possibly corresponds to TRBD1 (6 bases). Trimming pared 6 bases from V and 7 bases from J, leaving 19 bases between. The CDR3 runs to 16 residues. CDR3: CASSARADSQNSPLHF. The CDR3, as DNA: TGTGCCAGCAGCGCCCGAGCGGACAGCCAAAATTCACCCCTCCACTTT.

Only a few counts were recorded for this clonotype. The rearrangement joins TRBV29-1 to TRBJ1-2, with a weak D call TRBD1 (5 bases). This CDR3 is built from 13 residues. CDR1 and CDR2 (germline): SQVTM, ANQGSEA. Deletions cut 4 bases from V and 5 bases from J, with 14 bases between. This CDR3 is CSVGEGRGYGYTF. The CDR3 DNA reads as TGCAGCGTTGGAGAGGGGCGCGGGTATGGCTACACCTTC.

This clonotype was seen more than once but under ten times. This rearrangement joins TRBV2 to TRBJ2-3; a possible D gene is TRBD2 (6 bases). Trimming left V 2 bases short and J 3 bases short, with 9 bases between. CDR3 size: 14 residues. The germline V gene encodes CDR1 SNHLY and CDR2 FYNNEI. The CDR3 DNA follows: TGTGCCAGCAGTGAACTCCTAGCGACAGATACGCAGTATTTT. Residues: CASSELLATDTQYF.

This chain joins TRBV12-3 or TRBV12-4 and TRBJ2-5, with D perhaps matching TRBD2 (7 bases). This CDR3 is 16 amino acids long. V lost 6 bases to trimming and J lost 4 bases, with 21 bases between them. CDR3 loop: CASSPFMGGGRETQYF. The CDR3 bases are TGTGCCAGCAGCCCGTTCATGGGGGGGGGGCGAGAGACCCAGTACTTC.

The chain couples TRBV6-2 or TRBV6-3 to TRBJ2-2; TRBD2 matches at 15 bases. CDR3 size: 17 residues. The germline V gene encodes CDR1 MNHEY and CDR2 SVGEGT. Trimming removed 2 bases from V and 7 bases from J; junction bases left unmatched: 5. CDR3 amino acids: CASSYPGLAGGFGELFF. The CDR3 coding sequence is TGTGCCAGCAGTTACCCCGGACTAGCGGGGGGGTTCGGGGAGCTGTTTTTT.

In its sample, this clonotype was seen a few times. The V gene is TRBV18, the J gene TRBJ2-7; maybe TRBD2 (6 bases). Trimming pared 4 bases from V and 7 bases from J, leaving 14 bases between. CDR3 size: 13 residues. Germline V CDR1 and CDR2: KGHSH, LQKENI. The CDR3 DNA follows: TGTGCCAGCTCACGCGGCGGGAACCAAGAGCAGTACGTC. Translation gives CASSRGGNQEQYV.

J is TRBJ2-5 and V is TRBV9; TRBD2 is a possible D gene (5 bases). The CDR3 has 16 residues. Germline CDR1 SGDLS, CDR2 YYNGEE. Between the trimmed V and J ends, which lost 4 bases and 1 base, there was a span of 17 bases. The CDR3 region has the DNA TGTGCCAGCAGCCCCACCGCACTAGGGAGCCAAGAGACCCAGTACTTC. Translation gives CASSPTALGSQETQYF. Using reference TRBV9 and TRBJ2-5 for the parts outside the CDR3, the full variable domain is DSGVTQTPKHLITATGQRVTLRCSPRSGDLSVYWYQQSLDQGLQFLIQYYNGEERAKGNILERFSAQQFPDLHSELNLSSLELGDSALYFCASSPTALGSQETQYFGPGTRLLVL.

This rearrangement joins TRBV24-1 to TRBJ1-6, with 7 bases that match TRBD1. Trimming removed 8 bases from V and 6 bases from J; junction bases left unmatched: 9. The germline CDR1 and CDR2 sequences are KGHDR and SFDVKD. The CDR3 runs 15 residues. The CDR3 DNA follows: TGTGCCACCACTTGGACAGGAACAACTAATTCACCCCTCCACTTT. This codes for CATTWTGTTNSPLHF.

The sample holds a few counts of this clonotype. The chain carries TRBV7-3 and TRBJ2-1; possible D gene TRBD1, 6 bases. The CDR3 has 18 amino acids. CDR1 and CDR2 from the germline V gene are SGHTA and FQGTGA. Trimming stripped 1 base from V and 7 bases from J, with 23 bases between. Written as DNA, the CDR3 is TGTGCCAGCAGCTTAATGGGGGCTGCGACAGCTAGTGGGAATGAGCAGTTCTTC. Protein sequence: CASSLMGAATASGNEQFF.

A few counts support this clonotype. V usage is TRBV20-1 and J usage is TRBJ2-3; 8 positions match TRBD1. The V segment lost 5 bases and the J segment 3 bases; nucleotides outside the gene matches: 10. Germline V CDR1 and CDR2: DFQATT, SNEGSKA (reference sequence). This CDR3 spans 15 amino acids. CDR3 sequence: CSAWDRFMVTDTQYF. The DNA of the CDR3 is TGCAGTGCTTGGGACAGGTTCATGGTAACAGATACGCAGTATTTT.

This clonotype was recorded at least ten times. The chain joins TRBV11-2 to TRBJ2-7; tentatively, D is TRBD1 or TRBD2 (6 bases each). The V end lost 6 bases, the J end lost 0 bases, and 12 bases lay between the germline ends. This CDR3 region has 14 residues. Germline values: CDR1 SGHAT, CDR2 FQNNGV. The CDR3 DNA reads TGTGCCAGCAGACAACAGGGACTCTCCTACGAGCAGTACTTC. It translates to CASRQQGLSYEQYF.

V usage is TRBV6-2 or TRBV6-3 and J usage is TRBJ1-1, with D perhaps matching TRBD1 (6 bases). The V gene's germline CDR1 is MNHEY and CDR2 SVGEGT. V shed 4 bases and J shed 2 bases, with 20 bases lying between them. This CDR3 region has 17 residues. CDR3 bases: TGTGCCAGCAGTTCCCTTCGCGGGGGGCGAGGAAACACTGAAGCTTTCTTT. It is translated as CASSSLRGGRGNTEAFF.

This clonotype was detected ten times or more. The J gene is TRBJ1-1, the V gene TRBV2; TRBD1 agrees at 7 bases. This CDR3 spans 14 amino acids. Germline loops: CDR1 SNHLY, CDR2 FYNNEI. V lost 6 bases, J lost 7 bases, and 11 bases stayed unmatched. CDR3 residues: CASRGDSPAGEAFF. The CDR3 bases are TGTGCCAGCAGGGGGGACAGCCCTGCGGGTGAAGCTTTCTTT.

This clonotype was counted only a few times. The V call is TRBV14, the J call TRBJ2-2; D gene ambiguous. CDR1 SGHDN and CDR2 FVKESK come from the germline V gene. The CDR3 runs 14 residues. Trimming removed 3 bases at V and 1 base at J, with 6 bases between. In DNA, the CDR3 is TGTGCCAGCAGCCAGAGTTGGAACACCGGGGAGCTGTTTTTT. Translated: CASSQSWNTGELFF.

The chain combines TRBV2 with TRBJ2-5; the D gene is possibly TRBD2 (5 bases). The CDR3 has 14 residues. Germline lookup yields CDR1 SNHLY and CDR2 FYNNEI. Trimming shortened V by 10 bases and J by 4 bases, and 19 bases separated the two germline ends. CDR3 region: CATRPSGVPETQYF. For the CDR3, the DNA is TGTGCCACCAGACCGTCCGGGGTGCCAGAGACCCAGTACTTC.

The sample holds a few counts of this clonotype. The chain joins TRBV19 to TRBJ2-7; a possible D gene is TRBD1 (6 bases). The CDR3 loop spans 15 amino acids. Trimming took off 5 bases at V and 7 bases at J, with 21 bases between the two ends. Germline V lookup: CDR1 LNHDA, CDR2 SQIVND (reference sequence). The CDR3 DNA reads TGTGCCAGTAGTCAGCAGGGGTGTTGGCCAGGGGAGCAGTACGTC. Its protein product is CASSQQGCWPGEQYV.

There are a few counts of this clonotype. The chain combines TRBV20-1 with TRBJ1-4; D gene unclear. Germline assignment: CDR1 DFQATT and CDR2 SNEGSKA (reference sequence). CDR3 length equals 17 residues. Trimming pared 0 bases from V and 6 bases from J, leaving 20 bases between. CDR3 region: CSARDLVDWEGHEKLFF. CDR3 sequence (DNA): TGCAGTGCTAGAGATTTAGTGGACTGGGAGGGTCATGAAAAACTGTTTTTT.

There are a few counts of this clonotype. CDR3 amino acids: CASRGDQRDYNEQFF. CDR3 in DNA: TGTGCCAGCAGGGGGGACCAGCGGGACTACAATGAGCAGTTCTTC. The V call is TRBV5-4, the J call TRBJ2-1, with 7 bases fitting TRBD2. This CDR3 contains 15 residues. With V trimmed by 5 bases and J by 3 bases, 8 bases remained unmatched. Looked up from germline, CDR1 is SGHNT and CDR2 is YYREEE (reference sequence).

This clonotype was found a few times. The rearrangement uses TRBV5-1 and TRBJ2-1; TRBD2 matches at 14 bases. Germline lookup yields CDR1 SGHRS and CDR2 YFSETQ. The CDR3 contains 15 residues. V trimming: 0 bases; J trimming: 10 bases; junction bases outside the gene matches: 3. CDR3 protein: CASSLGLAGGHEQFF. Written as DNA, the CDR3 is TGCGCCAGCAGCTTGGGACTAGCGGGGGGGCACGAGCAGTTCTTC. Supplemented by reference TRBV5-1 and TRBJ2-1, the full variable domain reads KAGVTQTPRYLIKTRGQQVTLSCSPISGHRSVSWYQQTPGQGLQFLFEYFSETQRNKGNFPGRFSGRQFSNSRSEMNVSTLELGDSALYLCASSLGLAGGHEQFFGPGTRLTVL.